Listed below are T cell receptor beta chains from one sample, sequenced in a study of blood T cells in healthy people across ages. Each CDR3 protein is one row after TCRdb ran MiXCR on the 5' RACE reads. The data show approximately 1,000,000 distinct CDR3 sequences, with 35% to 40% seen just once and around 13% held by the top ten. The source material was blood. All receptors derive from a man between 18 and 29 years old in good health. Both conserved end residues are trimmed from each CDR3. The D gene is left open where the match is weak. Expanded clones get a size class; other rows say once, few or many, or leave the size out.

-	TRBV5-1	-	-	ASSPAGLRTDTQH
-	TRBV2	TRBJ2-5	-	ASSDRAWTQY
-	TRBV20-1	TRBJ1-1	-	SVHRGGGDTEAF
-	TRBV5-1	TRBJ2-2	-	ASILGAGELF
TRBD2	TRBV12-3/TRBV12-4	TRBJ2-7	-	ASSLGLAGAAYNEQY
-	TRBV28	TRBJ1-5	-	ATTTGHLNQPQH
TRBD1	TRBV5-1	TRBJ2-1	once	ASSGQGWWF
-	TRBV20-1	TRBJ2-1	few	SVKQTDSIYNEQF
TRBD1	TRBV6-6	TRBJ1-2	-	ASNQGAGYT
-	TRBV20-1	TRBJ2-3	few	SARGGIGTDTQY
TRBD1	TRBV9	TRBJ1-5	few	ASSHSGTGGNQPQH
TRBD1	TRBV7-9	TRBJ1-5	-	ASSVDRDYQPQH
-	TRBV7-3	TRBJ1-2	few	ASSLKLPQGNYGYT
-	TRBV20-1	TRBJ2-5	-	SASDPRPETQY
-	TRBV6-5	TRBJ2-5	few	ASSYDSQETQY
-	TRBV7-8	TRBJ2-2	-	ASSPDLRVANTGELF
-	TRBV2	TRBJ1-4	-	ASSPVWGKLF
-	TRBV7-2	TRBJ1-1	-	ASSLSGVLSEAF
-	TRBV5-1	TRBJ2-3	-	ASTHQQGFTDTQY
-	TRBV27	TRBJ2-1	many	ASSLDISGNEQF
-	TRBV4-2	TRBJ2-7	once	ASSHGPGAASSYEQY
TRBD1	TRBV12-3/TRBV12-4	TRBJ1-2	-	ASSIGQGAYYGYT
-	TRBV3-1	TRBJ2-2	-	VSSPRVTGELF
-	TRBV20-1	TRBJ2-1	-	SAMSPVYNEQF
TRBD1	TRBV7-9	TRBJ2-3	-	ASSFSGTGMQY
TRBD2	TRBV2	TRBJ2-1	few	ASSEQRGTQNNEQF
TRBD2	TRBV7-2	TRBJ2-3	-	ASSLGPGGQDTQY
TRBD1	TRBV28	TRBJ2-5	-	ASRPTGGDEQY
TRBD1	TRBV20-1	TRBJ2-3	-	SAVQGIDTQY
-	TRBV7-9	TRBJ1-4	-	ASRKTDGGNEKLF
-	TRBV15	TRBJ1-2	few	ATSRDKSGRPYGYT
-	TRBV6-1	TRBJ1-5	-	ASTFGRVNQPQH
-	TRBV7-2	TRBJ1-5	few	ASSLEERFRNQPQH
-	TRBV29-1	TRBJ1-2	-	SVEAGTELGGYT
TRBD1	TRBV6-6	TRBJ2-1	-	ASRGQGCNEQF
TRBD2	TRBV29-1	TRBJ2-3	-	SVEAPRAGADTQY
-	TRBV11-2	TRBJ2-5	-	ASSLDRIPQETQY
TRBD1	TRBV7-2	TRBJ1-1	-	ASSLGTGDVRTEAF
-	TRBV20-1	TRBJ1-5	few	SAPGLQVNQPQH
-	TRBV27	TRBJ1-6	once	ASSLRIHSPLH
TRBD1	TRBV28	TRBJ2-3	few	ASSYRQGAISTDTQY
TRBD1	TRBV10-3	TRBJ2-5	-	AISDPTGTYEEY
-	TRBV12-3/TRBV12-4	-	few	ASTSTAQHYEQY
-	TRBV29-1	TRBJ1-2	-	SVSGRLSGGYT
TRBD1	TRBV20-1	TRBJ2-7	-	SAATGWYEQY
-	TRBV7-2	TRBJ2-3	few	ASSVPLSWSTDTQY
-	TRBV7-8	TRBJ2-3	many	ASSSNTWTSTDTQY
-	TRBV6-2/TRBV6-3	TRBJ1-4	-	ASSYAGIGEKLF
TRBD1	TRBV7-8	TRBJ2-7	few	ASSFPGQGAYEQY
-	TRBV12-3/TRBV12-4	TRBJ1-5	-	ASSLFLGGLSGIKQPQH
-	TRBV12-3/TRBV12-4	TRBJ1-4	-	ASSSGTVEKLF
-	TRBV27	TRBJ2-7	-	ASLGRGLPSYEQY
-	TRBV20-1	TRBJ1-1	-	SATTEDTEAF
TRBD1	TRBV19	TRBJ1-4	few	ASTPGQGGKLF
TRBD1	TRBV6-6	TRBJ2-2	-	ASSPGQAGELF
-	TRBV6-1	TRBJ2-3	-	ASSTSIGRRTTSTDTQY
-	TRBV4-2	TRBJ2-7	-	ASSQEVPPSYEQY
-	TRBV11-2	TRBJ2-1	-	ASSLDQWGVGHNEQF
-	TRBV10-3	TRBJ1-4	-	AISEAGMEKLF